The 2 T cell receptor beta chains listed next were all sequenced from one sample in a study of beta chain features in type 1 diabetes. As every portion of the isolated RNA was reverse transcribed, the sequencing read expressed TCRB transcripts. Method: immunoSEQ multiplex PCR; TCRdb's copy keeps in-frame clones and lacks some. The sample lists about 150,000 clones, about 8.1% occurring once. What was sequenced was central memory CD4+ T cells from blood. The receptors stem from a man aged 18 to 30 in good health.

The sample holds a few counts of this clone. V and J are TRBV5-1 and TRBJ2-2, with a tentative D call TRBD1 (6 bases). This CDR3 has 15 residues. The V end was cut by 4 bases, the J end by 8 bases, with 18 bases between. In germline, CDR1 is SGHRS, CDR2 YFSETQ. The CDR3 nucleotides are TGCGCCAGCAGCGCGACACAGGGCCCGGTGGGGGAGCTGTTTTTT. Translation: CASSATQGPVGELFF.

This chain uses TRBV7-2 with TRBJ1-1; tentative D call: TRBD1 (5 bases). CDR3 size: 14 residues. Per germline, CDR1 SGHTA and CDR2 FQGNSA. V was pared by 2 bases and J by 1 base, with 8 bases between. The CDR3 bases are TGTGCCAGCAGCTTATGGACAAAGAACACTGAAGCTTTCTTT. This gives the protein CASSLWTKNTEAFF.